These 6 T cell receptor beta chains were sequenced from one sample in a study of cytomegalovirus exposure and HLA in healthy donors. PCR was performed using 60 Vbeta and 13 Jbeta primers. The table came from immunoSEQ multiplex PCR; TCRdb's copy has only in-frame clones and leaves some out. Of about 130,000 clones listed, around two thirds are singletons. The material sequenced was PBMCs. Source of these receptors: a human donor in good health.

The genes are TRBV10-3 and TRBJ2-1, with a tentative D call TRBD1 (7 bases). The V end lost 10 bases, the J end lost 5 bases, and 18 bases lay between the germline ends. The length of the CDR3 is 14 residues. CDR1 is ENHRY, CDR2 SYGVKD, per germline. CDR3 bases: TGTGCCACCTCGGGGCAGGGGGGAAACAATGAGCAGTTCTTC. Residues: CATSGQGGNNEQFF.

CDR3 nucleotides: TGCATTGTTTCTAGTGATGAAAAACTGTTTTTT. Protein sequence: CIVSSDEKLFF. The chain combines TRBV20-1 with TRBJ1-4; D is ambiguous. Germline assignment: CDR1 DFQATT and CDR2 SNEGSKA (reference sequence). The CDR3 is 11 amino acids.

V and J are TRBV5-1 and TRBJ2-5; TRBD2 agrees at 9 bases. The J segment lost 5 bases and the V segment lost 0 bases, leaving 5 bases of the junction unmatched. This CDR3 is 15 amino acids long. The germline V gene encodes CDR1 SGHRS and CDR2 YFSETQ. The CDR3 sequence is CASSLGLAVRETQYF. The CDR3 nucleotides read TGCGCCAGCAGCTTGGGACTAGCGGTGAGGGAGACCCAGTACTTC.

The rearrangement links TRBV7-2 to TRBJ2-5; 9 positions match TRBD1. This CDR3 has 16 amino acids. The V segment lost 0 bases and the J segment 1 base; nucleotides outside the gene matches: 3. Per germline, CDR1 SGHTA and CDR2 FQGNSA. The CDR3 coding sequence is TGTGCCAGCAGCTTAGCGACAGGGGGGGCCCAAGAGACCCAGTACTTC. Protein sequence: CASSLATGGAQETQYF.

This chain uses TRBV5-1 with TRBJ2-5; 9 bases match TRBD1. Germline V gene lookup returns CDR1 SGHRS and CDR2 YFSETQ. The CDR3 has 14 amino acids. With 4 bases clipped from V and 4 bases from J, the junction kept 5 bases outside the gene matches. The CDR3 region is CASSTTGGSETQYF. The CDR3 region has the DNA TGCGCCAGCAGCACGACAGGGGGATCAGAGACCCAGTACTTC.

This clone came up a few times. The J gene is TRBJ1-2, the V gene TRBV11-2; tentatively, D is TRBD1 (5 bases). This CDR3 spans 15 amino acids. The V gene lost 5 bases and the J gene lost 2 bases, with 15 bases spanning the gap. Germline CDR1 SGHAT, CDR2 FQNNGV. The chain's CDR3 is CASSLGGERNYGYTF. The DNA of the CDR3 is TGTGCCAGCAGCCTTGGGGGGGAGCGAAACTATGGCTACACCTTC.